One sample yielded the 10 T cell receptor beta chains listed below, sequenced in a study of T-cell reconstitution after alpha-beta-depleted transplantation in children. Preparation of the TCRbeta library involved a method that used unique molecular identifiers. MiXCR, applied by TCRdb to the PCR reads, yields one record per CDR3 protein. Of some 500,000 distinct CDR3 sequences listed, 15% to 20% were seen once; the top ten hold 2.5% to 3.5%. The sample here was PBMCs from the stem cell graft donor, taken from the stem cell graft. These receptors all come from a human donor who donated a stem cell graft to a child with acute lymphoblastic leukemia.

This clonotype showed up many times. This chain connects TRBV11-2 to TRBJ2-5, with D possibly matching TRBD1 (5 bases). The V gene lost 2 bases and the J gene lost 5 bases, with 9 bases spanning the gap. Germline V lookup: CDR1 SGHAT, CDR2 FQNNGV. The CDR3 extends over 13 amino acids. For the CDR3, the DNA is TGTGCCAGCAGCTTATGGCAGGGTGAGACCCAGTACTTC. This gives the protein CASSLWQGETQYF.

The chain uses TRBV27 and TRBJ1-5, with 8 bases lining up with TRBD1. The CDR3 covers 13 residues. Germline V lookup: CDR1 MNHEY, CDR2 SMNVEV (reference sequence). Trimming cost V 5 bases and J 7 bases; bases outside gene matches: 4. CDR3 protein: CASSEQGGQPQHF. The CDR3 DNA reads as TGTGCCAGCAGTGAACAGGGGGGGCAGCCCCAGCATTTT.

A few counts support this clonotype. CDR3 amino acids: CASRLASGSETQYF. The CDR3 nucleotides read TGTGCCAGCCGCCTAGCTAGCGGATCAGAGACCCAGTACTTC. The chain is built from TRBV7-3 and TRBJ2-5; the match to TRBD2 covers 7 bases. The CDR3 consists of 14 residues. CDR1 is SGHTA and CDR2 is FQGTGA in the germline V gene. The V and J ends lost 8 bases and 4 bases, in that order; junction bases with no gene match: 10.

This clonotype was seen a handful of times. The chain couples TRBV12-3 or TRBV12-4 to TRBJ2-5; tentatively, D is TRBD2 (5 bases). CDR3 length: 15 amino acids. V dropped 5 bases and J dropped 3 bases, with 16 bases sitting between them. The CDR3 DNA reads TGTGCCAGCAGTGACCTTTACAGCGGAAAAGAGACCCAGTACTTC. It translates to CASSDLYSGKETQYF.

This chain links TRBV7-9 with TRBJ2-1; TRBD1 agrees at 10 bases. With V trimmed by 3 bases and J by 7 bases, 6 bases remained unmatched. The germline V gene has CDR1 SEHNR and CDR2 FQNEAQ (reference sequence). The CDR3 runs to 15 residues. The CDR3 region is CASSLTGGEPNEQFF. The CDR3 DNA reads TGTGCCAGCAGCTTGACAGGGGGCGAACCAAATGAGCAGTTCTTC.

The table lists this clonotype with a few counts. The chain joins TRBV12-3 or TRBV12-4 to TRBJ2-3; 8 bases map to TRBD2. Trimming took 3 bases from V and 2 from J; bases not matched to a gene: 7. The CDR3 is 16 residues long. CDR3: CASSFRASGLTDTQYF. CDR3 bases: TGTGCCAGCAGTTTCCGGGCTAGCGGGCTCACAGATACGCAGTATTTT.

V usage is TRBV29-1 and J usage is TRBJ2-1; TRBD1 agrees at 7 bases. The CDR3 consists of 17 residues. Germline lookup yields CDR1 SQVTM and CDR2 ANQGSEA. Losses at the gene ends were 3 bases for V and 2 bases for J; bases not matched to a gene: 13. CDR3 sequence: CSVDDSRGQRTYNEQFF. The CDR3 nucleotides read TGCAGCGTTGATGACTCTAGGGGACAGCGAACCTACAATGAGCAGTTCTTC.

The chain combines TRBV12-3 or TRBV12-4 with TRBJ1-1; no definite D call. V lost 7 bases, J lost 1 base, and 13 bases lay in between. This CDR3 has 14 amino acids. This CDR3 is CASMETPANTEAFF. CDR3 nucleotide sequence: TGTGCCAGCATGGAGACCCCCGCGAACACTGAAGCTTTCTTT.

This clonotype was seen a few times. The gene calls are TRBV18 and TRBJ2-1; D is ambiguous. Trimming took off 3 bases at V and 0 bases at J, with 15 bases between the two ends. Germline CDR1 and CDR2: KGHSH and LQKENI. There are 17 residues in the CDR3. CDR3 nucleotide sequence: TGTGCCAGCTCACCTCTCGAGCGTCGAAGCTCCTACAATGAGCAGTTCTTC. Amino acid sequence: CASSPLERRSSYNEQFF.

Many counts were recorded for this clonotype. CDR3: CSVDTGSTEAFF. In DNA form, the CDR3 reads TGCAGCGTTGATACTGGAAGCACTGAAGCTTTCTTT. The chain is built from TRBV29-1 and TRBJ1-1; no clear D. Trimming stripped 3 bases from V and 4 bases from J, with 9 bases between. The CDR3 totals 12 residues. Germline-derived CDR1 and CDR2 are SQVTM and ANQGSEA.